Listed below are T cell receptor beta chains from one sample, sequenced in a study of shared clonotypes between healthy human individuals. The method was immunoSEQ multiplex PCR; TCRdb's version includes in-frame clones alone and lacks a portion of them. The sample has 600,000 to 800,000 clones; about two thirds are singletons. The sequenced sample was memory CD4+ T cells sorted from blood. The receptor source for this set is a woman in her twenties or thirties in good health. Each CDR3 is given with its conserved first and last residue. The order of the fields is V gene, clone size, D gene, J gene, CDR3 DNA, CDR3 protein. D genes are given only for firm matches. Expanded clones get a size class; other rows say once, few or many, or leave the size out.

v_gene: TRBV7-8; abundance: -; d_gene: -; j_gene: TRBJ2-5; CDR3nt: TGTGCCAGCAGCTTAGAGACCAGGATACCGGAGACCCAGTACTTC; CDR3aa: CASSLETRIPETQYF
v_gene: TRBV28; abundance: -; d_gene: -; j_gene: TRBJ1-1; CDR3nt: TGTGCCAGCGGCTTAATACAGGAGCACACTGAAGCTTTCTTT; CDR3aa: CASGLIQEHTEAFF
v_gene: TRBV27; abundance: -; d_gene: TRBD1; j_gene: TRBJ2-2; CDR3nt: TGTGCCAGCAGTTTATCGGGAAGGGGGCACGACACCGGGGAGCTGTTTTTT; CDR3aa: CASSLSGRGHDTGELFF
v_gene: TRBV7-2; abundance: -; d_gene: TRBD2; j_gene: TRBJ2-7; CDR3nt: TGTGCCAGCAGCTCCGGGGGGGGTGGTCGGTACGAGCAGTACTTC; CDR3aa: CASSSGGGGRYEQYF
v_gene: TRBV21-1; abundance: -; d_gene: -; j_gene: TRBJ2-4; CDR3nt: TGTGCCAGCAGCAAAGGCAGAGTTTCCAGCGGGAGGGAGGTAGCCAAAAACATTCAGTACTTC; CDR3aa: CASSKGRVSSGREVAKNIQYF
v_gene: TRBV6-5; abundance: -; d_gene: TRBD2; j_gene: TRBJ2-3; CDR3nt: TGTGCCAGCATCGGGAGCGGGAGTACAGATACGCAGTATTTT; CDR3aa: CASIGSGSTDTQYF
v_gene: TRBV7-9; abundance: -; d_gene: -; j_gene: TRBJ2-7; CDR3nt: TGTGCCAGCAGAAGGAAGGACGGTCCCCTCGAGCAGTACTTC; CDR3aa: CASRRKDGPLEQYF
v_gene: TRBV28; abundance: -; d_gene: TRBD2; j_gene: TRBJ2-1; CDR3nt: TGTGCCAGCAGTTTAACGACTAGCGGGAAATCCTACAATGAGCAGTTCTTC; CDR3aa: CASSLTTSGKSYNEQFF
v_gene: TRBV6-5; abundance: -; d_gene: TRBD2; j_gene: TRBJ2-3; CDR3nt: TGTGCCAGCACCATGACTAGCGGGAGCACAGATACGCAGTATTTT; CDR3aa: CASTMTSGSTDTQYF
v_gene: TRBV19; abundance: many; d_gene: -; j_gene: TRBJ2-3; CDR3nt: TGTGCCAGTAGTCCCAGGGGCACAGATACGCAGTATTTT; CDR3aa: CASSPRGTDTQYF
v_gene: TRBV5-1; abundance: -; d_gene: -; j_gene: TRBJ1-2; CDR3nt: TGCGCCAGCGCAAAGAGCCCGGGAGAAAAATATGGCTACACCTTC; CDR3aa: CASAKSPGEKYGYTF
v_gene: TRBV5-1; abundance: -; d_gene: -; j_gene: TRBJ1-1; CDR3nt: TGTGCCAGCAGCTTGGTGGGGCCCCGGGCTGAAGCTTTCTTT; CDR3aa: CASSLVGPRAEAFF
v_gene: TRBV28; abundance: many; d_gene: -; j_gene: TRBJ2-7; CDR3nt: TGTGCCAGCAGTTCGCCTTCCCGAGGGGGTTCCTACGAGCAGTACTTC; CDR3aa: CASSSPSRGGSYEQYF
v_gene: TRBV2; abundance: -; d_gene: TRBD1; j_gene: TRBJ1-1; CDR3nt: TGTGCCAGCAAAGACAGGGGGTTGAGCACTGAAGCTTTCTTT; CDR3aa: CASKDRGLSTEAFF
v_gene: TRBV28; abundance: -; d_gene: TRBD2; j_gene: TRBJ2-1; CDR3nt: TGTGCCAGCAGTACGTGGACTAGCGGAGACTACAATGAGCAGTTCTTC; CDR3aa: CASSTWTSGDYNEQFF
v_gene: TRBV27; abundance: -; d_gene: -; j_gene: TRBJ2-5; CDR3nt: TGTGCCAGCAGTTTATTACCCGCCGGAACACCACTACAAGAGACCCAGTACTTC; CDR3aa: CASSLLPAGTPLQETQYF
v_gene: TRBV12-2; abundance: -; d_gene: -; j_gene: TRBJ1-5; CDR3nt: TGTGCAAGTCGCTTAGCGCAGCAAGAACCCCTCGGGGACGGCAATCAGCCCCAGCATTTT; CDR3aa: CASRLAQQEPLGDGNQPQHF
v_gene: TRBV5-1; abundance: few; d_gene: TRBD2; j_gene: TRBJ2-1; CDR3nt: TGCGCCAGCAGCTTGGGTGGACTAGCGGGAGGAGACTACAATGAGCAGTTCTTC; CDR3aa: CASSLGGLAGGDYNEQFF
v_gene: TRBV5-1; abundance: -; d_gene: -; j_gene: TRBJ2-3; CDR3nt: TGCGCCAGCAGCTGGGCGGGTGAGGCGCAGTATTTT; CDR3aa: CASSWAGEAQYF
v_gene: TRBV7-2; abundance: -; d_gene: TRBD2; j_gene: TRBJ2-1; CDR3nt: TGTGCCAGCAGCTTAGGTGGTAGCGGGGCCTTTAATGAGCAGTTCTTC; CDR3aa: CASSLGGSGAFNEQFF
v_gene: TRBV5-4; abundance: once; d_gene: -; j_gene: TRBJ2-1; CDR3nt: TGTGCCAGCAGGTTAGGGGGGCCCCCCAATGAGCAGTTCTTC; CDR3aa: CASRLGGPPNEQFF
v_gene: TRBV30; abundance: -; d_gene: TRBD1; j_gene: TRBJ2-7; CDR3nt: TGTGCCTGGAGTTCGTACGGGACAGGGGTCCACGAGCAGTACTTC; CDR3aa: CAWSSYGTGVHEQYF
v_gene: TRBV28; abundance: -; d_gene: -; j_gene: TRBJ1-4; CDR3nt: TGTGCCAGCAGTTACCCCGTATCCGGGACACTAAATGAAAAACTGTTTTTT; CDR3aa: CASSYPVSGTLNEKLFF
v_gene: TRBV6-5; abundance: -; d_gene: TRBD2; j_gene: TRBJ2-5; CDR3nt: TGTGCCAGCAGCTGGGACTACTCGGAGACCCAGTACTTC; CDR3aa: CASSWDYSETQYF
v_gene: TRBV6-5; abundance: -; d_gene: TRBD2; j_gene: TRBJ2-1; CDR3nt: TGTGCCAGCAGACCCGGGACTAGGGATGAGCAGTTCTTC; CDR3aa: CASRPGTRDEQFF
v_gene: TRBV2; abundance: many; d_gene: -; j_gene: TRBJ1-5; CDR3nt: TGTGCCAGCATGGGCGTAGTTGGCAATCAGCCCCAGCATTTT; CDR3aa: CASMGVVGNQPQHF
v_gene: TRBV4-1; abundance: many; d_gene: TRBD2; j_gene: TRBJ2-1; CDR3nt: TGCGCCAGCAGCCACGTCGATATGGGACTAGCGGCCTACAATGAGCAGTTCTTC; CDR3aa: CASSHVDMGLAAYNEQFF
v_gene: TRBV5-1; abundance: -; d_gene: TRBD2; j_gene: TRBJ2-3; CDR3nt: TGCGCCAGCAGCTTGAAGGGACTAGCGGGAGTGGCAGATACGCAGTATTTT; CDR3aa: CASSLKGLAGVADTQYF
v_gene: TRBV18; abundance: -; d_gene: TRBD2; j_gene: TRBJ2-1; CDR3nt: TGTGCCAGCTCACCGGGACTAGCGGGAGGGCCAGATGAGCAGTTCTTC; CDR3aa: CASSPGLAGGPDEQFF